A selection of T cell receptor beta chains follows, all from one sample in a study of vaccination and CD4 T cells after COVID-19. TCRdb redid the calling of the PCR reads with MiXCR, one entry per CDR3 protein. The sample contains about 13,000 distinct CDR3 sequences, just under 80% of which appear only once. Their specific antigens are unknown. The sequenced sample was CD4+ T cells from blood, cultured in vitro. The source is a human donor who had recovered from COVID-19. CDR3s include the opening cysteine and the closing phenylalanine or tryptophan. D genes are given only for firm matches. Expanded clones get a size class; other rows say once, few or many, or leave the size out.

j_gene: TRBJ2-1; abundance: .; v_gene: TRBV15; d_gene: TRBD2; CDR3aa: CATRHTRGLAGDEQFF; CDR3nt: TGTGCCACCAGACACACCAGGGGTTTAGCGGGAGATGAGCAGTTCTTC
j_gene: TRBJ2-3; abundance: .; v_gene: TRBV7-3; d_gene: TRBD2; CDR3aa: CASSTTGGGLGDTQYF; CDR3nt: TGTGCCAGCAGCACCACTGGGGGGGGTCTAGGGGATACGCAGTATTTT
j_gene: TRBJ1-2; abundance: .; v_gene: TRBV27; d_gene: .; CDR3aa: CASTSLGELWAEGYTF; CDR3nt: TGTGCCAGCACCTCGCTAGGGGAGTTATGGGCAGAGGGCTACACCTTC
j_gene: TRBJ2-3; abundance: .; v_gene: TRBV20-1; d_gene: .; CDR3aa: CSAQISTDTQYF; CDR3nt: TGCAGTGCACAGATTAGCACAGATACGCAGTATTTT
j_gene: TRBJ1-5; abundance: .; v_gene: TRBV20-1; d_gene: .; CDR3aa: CSAGRSGLSNQPQHF; CDR3nt: TGCAGTGCAGGGAGGTCGGGGCTAAGCAATCAGCCCCAGCATTTT
j_gene: TRBJ1-5; abundance: .; v_gene: TRBV7-2; d_gene: .; CDR3aa: CASSISIGNQPQHF; CDR3nt: TGTGCCAGCAGCATTAGTATCGGCAATCAGCCCCAGCATTTT
j_gene: TRBJ2-3; abundance: once; v_gene: TRBV29-1; d_gene: TRBD2; CDR3aa: CSVYRGGGGTDTQYF; CDR3nt: TGCAGCGTTTATAGGGGCGGGGGAGGCACAGATACGCAGTATTTT
j_gene: TRBJ1-5; abundance: once; v_gene: TRBV20-1; d_gene: .; CDR3aa: CSASQGSFQPQHF; CDR3nt: TGCAGTGCTAGTCAGGGGAGTTTTCAGCCCCAGCATTTT
j_gene: TRBJ2-2; abundance: .; v_gene: TRBV7-2; d_gene: TRBD2; CDR3aa: CASSLVAGDTGELFF; CDR3nt: TGTGCCAGCAGCTTAGTAGCGGGAGACACCGGGGAGCTGTTTTTT
j_gene: TRBJ1-1; abundance: .; v_gene: TRBV12-3/TRBV12-4; d_gene: .; CDR3aa: CASSEQGSLVVEAFF; CDR3nt: TGTGCCAGCAGTGAACAGGGTTCGCTGGTTGTTGAAGCTTTCTTT
j_gene: TRBJ2-5; abundance: few; v_gene: TRBV27; d_gene: .; CDR3aa: CASRWDINPGTQYF; CDR3nt: TGTGCCAGCAGGTGGGACATCAACCCTGGGACCCAGTACTTC